These T cell receptor beta chains were read from a single sample in a study of cytomegalovirus exposure and HLA in healthy donors. The table came from immunoSEQ multiplex PCR; TCRdb's copy has only in-frame clones and leaves some out. The data contain approximately 100,000 clones, 77% of them singletons. The sequenced sample was PBMCs. These receptors were taken from a middle-aged man in good health and CMV-seropositive. Both conserved end residues are part of each CDR3. D genes are given only for firm matches. Only some rows state a clone size, as once, few, many or a class for expanded clones.

d_call j_call clone_size v_call cdr3_aa cdr3_nt
TRBD1 TRBJ2-6 . TRBV18 CASSVAGTGASGANVLTF TGTGCCAGCTCAGTAGCCGGGACAGGAGCTTCTGGGGCCAACGTCCTGACTTTC
. TRBJ2-3 . TRBV7-3 CASSLVGHPLTDTQYF TGTGCCAGCAGCTTAGTCGGACATCCTCTCACAGATACGCAGTATTTT
TRBD1 TRBJ2-5 . TRBV6-4 CASSAGTGGQETQYF TGTGCCAGCAGTGCCGGGACAGGGGGCCAAGAGACCCAGTACTTC
. TRBJ2-5 . TRBV5-1 CASSLSQTQETQYF TGCGCCAGCAGCTTGAGCCAAACGCAAGAGACCCAGTACTTC
TRBD1 TRBJ1-1 . TRBV7-9 CASSQTGVNTEAFF TGTGCCAGCAGCCAGACAGGGGTGAACACTGAAGCTTTCTTT
. TRBJ1-3 once TRBV5-1 CASSLGQLNSGNTIYF TGCGCCAGCAGTCTCGGACAACTGAACTCTGGAAACACCATATATTTT
. TRBJ1-1 few TRBV4-3 CASSQDYSTEAFF TGCGCCAGCAGCCAAGATTACAGCACTGAAGCTTTCTTT
TRBD1 TRBJ2-7 . TRBV5-4 CASSIAGTGMGEQYF TGTGCCAGCAGCATCGCCGGGACAGGGATGGGTGAGCAGTACTTC
. TRBJ2-1 few TRBV9 CASSRDFSYNEQFF TGTGCCAGCAGCAGGGACTTCTCCTACAATGAGCAGTTCTTC
. TRBJ1-1 . TRBV20-1 CSARDTEVFF TGCAGTGCTCGGGACACTGAAGTTTTCTTT
. TRBJ1-5 . TRBV18 CASSKSGAQNNQPQHF TGTGCCAGCTCAAAGAGCGGGGCCCAGAACAATCAGCCCCAGCATTTT
. TRBJ1-4 . TRBV2 CASIQTPPEKLFF TGTGCCAGCATCCAGACACCACCTGAAAAACTGTTTTTT
. TRBJ1-2 . TRBV6-1 CASTPDYYGYTF TGTGCCAGCACTCCAGACTACTATGGCTACACCTTC
. TRBJ2-7 . TRBV6-5 CATRDWASYEQYF TGTGCCACCAGGGATTGGGCCTCCTACGAGCAGTACTTC
. TRBJ1-2 . TRBV28 CASSLRRDYGYTF TGTGCCAGCAGTTTAAGACGGGACTATGGCTACACCTTC
. TRBJ1-1 . TRBV4-1 CASRPRQGDRIWNTEAFF TGCGCCAGCAGGCCCCGGCAAGGGGATCGGATATGGAACACTGAAGCTTTCTTT
TRBD2 TRBJ2-2 . TRBV7-2 CASSLGGGAPGELFF TGTGCCAGCAGCTTGGGCGGGGGGGCCCCCGGGGAGCTGTTTTTT
TRBD1 TRBJ1-1 . TRBV28 CASSRADRVMNTEAFF TGTGCCAGCAGTAGGGCGGACAGGGTAATGAACACTGAAGCTTTCTTT
TRBD1 TRBJ2-7 . TRBV7-2 CASSSDRGRIEQYF TGTGCCAGCAGCTCTGACAGGGGGCGAATCGAGCAGTACTTC
TRBD2 TRBJ2-1 . TRBV7-2 CASSRTSDANEQFF TGTGCCAGCAGTAGGACTAGCGACGCCAATGAGCAGTTCTTC
. TRBJ2-7 . TRBV4-2 CASSQDGQGSSYEQYF TGTGCCAGCAGCCAAGATGGGCAGGGAAGCTCCTACGAGCAGTACTTC
TRBD2 TRBJ2-5 . TRBV5-1 CASSSSWTSGVQETQYF TGCGCCAGCAGCTCCTCTTGGACTAGCGGGGTCCAAGAGACCCAGTACTTC
. TRBJ1-4 . TRBV27 CASSLLGWQGSRNEKLFF TGTGCCAGCAGTTTATTAGGTTGGCAGGGTTCTAGAAATGAAAAACTGTTTTTT
. TRBJ2-3 . TRBV5-1 CASSLLGGGGLDTQYF TGCGCCAGCAGCTTGCTTGGTGGGGGCGGGTTAGATACGCAGTATTTT
. TRBJ2-3 . TRBV6-1 CASSLTFPTDTQYF TGTGCCAGCAGTTTGACATTTCCCACAGATACGCAGTATTTT
. TRBJ1-6 . TRBV30 CAWSVFTGQTPLHF TGTGCCTGGAGTGTTTTTACAGGGCAGACACCCCTCCACTTT
. TRBJ2-3 . TRBV7-2 CASRVYASTDTQYF TGTGCCAGCAGAGTCTACGCGAGCACAGATACGCAGTATTTT
. TRBJ1-4 once TRBV27 CARNSGYSATNEKLFF TGTGCCAGAAATTCAGGGTATTCCGCAACTAATGAAAAACTGTTTTTT
. TRBJ2-3 . TRBV7-2 CASSSAGTRSTDTQYF TGTGCCAGCAGCTCAGCCGGGACAAGAAGCACAGATACGCAGTATTTT
. TRBJ2-3 once TRBV5-1 CASSFDREDTQYF TGCGCCAGCAGCTTCGACAGAGAAGATACGCAGTATTTT
. TRBJ1-4 once TRBV9 CASSADGGINNEKLFF TGTGCCAGCAGCGCCGACGGAGGGATAAATAATGAAAAACTGTTTTTT
TRBD1 TRBJ2-3 . TRBV7-2 CASSLRGWTGGHLDTQYF TGTGCCAGCAGCTTAAGGGGGTGGACAGGGGGGCATTTAGATACGCAGTATTTT
. TRBJ1-1 . TRBV6-5 CASSYSLIGGTEAFF TGTGCCAGCAGTTACTCTCTCATAGGCGGCACTGAAGCTTTCTTT
TRBD2 TRBJ2-1 . TRBV5-1 CASSPSGGQGYNEQFF TGCGCCAGCAGCCCAAGCGGGGGGCAGGGATACAATGAGCAGTTCTTC
TRBD1 TRBJ2-7 . TRBV5-1 CASSRGQGGYEQYF TGCGCCAGCAGCCGCGGACAGGGGGGCTACGAGCAGTACTTC
TRBD1 TRBJ2-1 . TRBV5-1 CASSSIGTGSHNEQFF TGCGCCAGCAGCTCCATAGGGACAGGGTCGCACAATGAGCAGTTCTTC
TRBD1 TRBJ1-6 . TRBV7-9 CSSSLTGVSPLHF TGTTCCAGCAGCCTCACAGGGGTTTCACCCCTCCACTTT
. TRBJ1-1 few TRBV19 CASSIKGRWGPNTEAFF TGTGCCAGTAGTATCAAGGGGCGTTGGGGCCCGAACACTGAAGCTTTCTTT
. TRBJ1-4 . TRBV9 CASSVNQGFDEKLFF TGTGCCAGCAGCGTAAATCAGGGGTTTGATGAAAAACTGTTTTTT
TRBD1 TRBJ1-5 . TRBV28 CASKPGQGVQPQHF TGTGCCAGCAAACCGGGACAGGGCGTTCAGCCCCAGCATTTT
. TRBJ2-7 . TRBV11-2 CASSPWRGHQNEQYF TGTGCCAGCAGCCCATGGAGGGGGCACCAGAACGAGCAGTACTTC
. TRBJ1-5 . TRBV7-6 CASSLTIGEPQHF TGTGCCAGCAGCTTAACTATTGGCGAGCCCCAGCATTTT
TRBD1 TRBJ1-5 . TRBV29-1 CSVGQGTDQPQHF TGCAGCGTTGGACAGGGTACCGATCAGCCCCAGCATTTT
. TRBJ1-5 . TRBV28 CASQGRLGGNQPQHF TGTGCCAGCCAAGGTCGCCTGGGAGGCAATCAGCCCCAGCATTTT
. TRBJ1-4 . TRBV11-2 CASSFSGGREKLFF TGTGCCAGCAGCTTTTCGGGAGGACGGGAAAAACTGTTTTTT
TRBD1 TRBJ1-6 few TRBV7-8 CASSHGQGATYNSPLHF TGTGCCAGCAGCCACGGACAGGGGGCGACCTATAATTCACCCCTCCACTTT
TRBD1 TRBJ2-7 once TRBV27 CASSPPSRTGSRYEQYF TGTGCCAGCAGTCCTCCCTCCCGGACAGGGAGTCGGTACGAGCAGTACTTC
. TRBJ2-7 . TRBV7-9 CSSSLTQPYEQYF TGTTCCAGCAGCTTGACTCAGCCCTACGAGCAGTACTTC
. TRBJ2-5 . TRBV5-6 CASFSLGRAKQETQYF TGTGCCAGCTTTTCCCTAGGCCGAGCGAAACAAGAGACCCAGTACTTC
. TRBJ2-7 . TRBV14 CASSLEERSYEQYF TGTGCCAGCAGCCTGGAGGAACGGTCCTACGAGCAGTACTTC
. TRBJ2-3 . TRBV5-1 CASSWGDVGQDTQYF TGCGCCAGCAGCTGGGGGGACGTGGGGCAAGATACGCAGTATTTT
. TRBJ2-1 . TRBV27 CASRDWNEQFF TGTGCCAGCAGGGACTGGAATGAGCAGTTCTTC
. TRBJ1-2 . TRBV30 CAWTRDRNSYGYTF TGTGCCTGGACACGAGACAGGAATTCGTATGGCTACACCTTC
. TRBJ1-3 . TRBV18 CASSPVGSLPSGNTIYF TGTGCCAGCTCACCCGTAGGGAGCCTTCCTTCTGGAAACACCATATATTTT
TRBD1 TRBJ1-4 once TRBV6-5 CASRDIRDRDFLFF TGTGCCAGCAGGGATATCCGGGACAGGGATTTCCTGTTTTTT
. TRBJ1-1 . TRBV9 CASSTSRKNTEAFF TGTGCCAGCAGCACTAGTAGGAAGAACACTGAAGCTTTCTTT
. TRBJ1-4 few TRBV27 CASSKSPRGRTNEKLFF TGTGCCAGCAGTAAAAGCCCCCGCGGGAGGACTAATGAAAAACTGTTTTTT
TRBD2 TRBJ2-2 once TRBV19 CASSISIYFERGVRGTGELFF TGTGCCAGTAGTATATCCATTTATTTCGAGCGGGGGGTCCGGGGCACCGGGGAGCTGTTTTTT
. TRBJ2-1 . TRBV11-1 CASSLDRPRRSYEQFF TGTGCCAGCAGCTTGGACCGGCCAAGGAGGTCCTATGAGCAGTTCTTC
. TRBJ2-2 . TRBV4-1 CASSQLTGILLGNTGELFF TGCGCCAGCAGCCAACTAACCGGGATCCTGCTAGGGAACACCGGGGAGCTGTTTTTT